Below, 32 T cell receptor beta chains from the same sample are listed, as sequenced in a study of T cell responses to AZD1222 COVID-19 vaccine. Clones were read by immunoSEQ multiplex PCR, and TCRdb kept only the in-frame ones, dropping some. Here the sample spans some 130,000 clones, roughly 91% being singletons. The source material was peripheral blood, sampled on day 0 of AZD1222 vaccination. The receptor source for this set is an adult in good health.

The genes are TRBV21-1 and TRBJ2-3; the DNA was not compared with TRBD2, the D call given in the table. TRBV21-1 is flagged as a pseudogene. The CDR3 has 16 residues. In DNA form, the CDR3 reads TGTGCCAGCAGTTATGGGACTAGCAGTAGCACAGATACGCAGTATTTT. It is translated as CASSYGTSSSTDTQYF.

The V call is TRBV3-1 (or the pseudogene TRBV3-2), the J call TRBJ1-1, with unresolved D. This CDR3 comprises 16 residues. Germline CDR1 LGHDT, CDR2 YNNKEL (reference sequence). The V and J ends lost 0 bases and 2 bases respectively, with 13 bases between them. CDR3 protein: CASSQDLGLGNTEAFF. In DNA form, the CDR3 reads TGTGCCAGCAGCCAAGATCTGGGTCTGGGAAACACTGAAGCTTTCTTT.

The J gene is TRBJ1-1, the V gene TRBV7-9, with no clear D. The germline gives CDR1 SEHNR, CDR2 FQNEAQ (reference sequence). The CDR3 spans 13 residues. V dropped 6 bases and J dropped 0 bases, with 8 bases sitting between them. The CDR3 is CASSPAVNTEAFF. DNA for the CDR3: TGTGCCAGCAGTCCAGCGGTGAACACTGAAGCTTTCTTT.

The sample holds a few counts of this clone. The chain carries TRBV20-1 and TRBJ2-7; D not resolved. Looked up from germline, CDR1 is DFQATT and CDR2 is SNEGSKA (reference sequence). This CDR3 has 11 amino acids. V was shortened by 3 bases and J by 3 bases, with 6 bases between the two germline ends. This chain's CDR3 is CSARSGYEQYF. DNA for the CDR3: TGCAGTGCTAGGTCCGGCTACGAGCAGTACTTC.

The chain combines TRBV12-3 or TRBV12-4 with TRBJ2-3, with unresolved D. Trimming removed 4 bases at V and 0 bases at J, with 2 bases between. This CDR3 is 12 amino acids long. The CDR3 here is CASSYSTDTQYF. CDR3 nucleotides: TGTGCCAGCAGTTATAGCACAGATACGCAGTATTTT.

This chain connects TRBV27 to TRBJ1-5; D gene ambiguous. CDR3 length: 17 residues. Germline V gene sequence: CDR1 MNHEY, CDR2 SMNVEV (reference sequence). V lost 3 bases to trimming and J lost 0 bases, with 15 bases between them. In nucleotides, the CDR3 is TGTGCCAGCAGTTTTCAGCATGAAGTCAATAGCAATCAGCCCCAGCATTTT. Amino acids: CASSFQHEVNSNQPQHF.

This clone was recorded only once. The chain uses TRBV6-5 and TRBJ1-6, with no clear D. Germline V lookup: CDR1 MNHEY, CDR2 SVGAGI. The V end lost 0 bases, the J end lost 8 bases, and 11 bases lay between the germline ends. The CDR3 loop spans 15 amino acids. The CDR3 DNA reads as TGTGCCAGCAGTTACTCAATGGACGAGGATTCACCCCTCCACTTT. It encodes CASSYSMDEDSPLHF.

The rearrangement uses TRBV5-6 and TRBJ2-7; D call uncertain. The CDR3 contains 12 residues. From germline, CDR1 is SGHDT and CDR2 YYEEEE. Trimming removed 1 base at V and 7 bases at J, with 9 bases between. The CDR3 here is CASSLISAEQYF. In nucleotides, the CDR3 is TGTGCCAGCAGCTTGATATCCGCAGAGCAGTACTTC.

This clone was counted once. The chain recombines TRBV3-1 (or the pseudogene TRBV3-2) with TRBJ2-7; weak D call: TRBD2 (6 bases). V dropped 1 base and J dropped 2 bases, with 12 bases sitting between them. The CDR3 is 15 residues long. Germline loops: CDR1 LGHDT, CDR2 YNNKEL (reference sequence). The CDR3 DNA sequence: TGTGCCAGCAGCCAAGGGGTGGGGGGAACCTACGAGCAGTACTTC. Translated: CASSQGVGGTYEQYF.

V and J are TRBV7-8 and TRBJ2-4; perhaps TRBD2 as D (6 bases). The V end was cut by 5 bases, the J end by 9 bases, with 20 bases between. The germline V gene has CDR1 SGHVS and CDR2 FQNEAQ. This CDR3 spans 15 amino acids. CDR3 amino acids: CASSAKAGRGGIQYF. CDR3 nucleotides: TGTGCCAGCAGCGCCAAGGCAGGGCGGGGAGGCATTCAGTACTTC.

This sequence joins TRBV3-1 (or the pseudogene TRBV3-2) and TRBJ1-3, with D perhaps TRBD1 (5 bases). The CDR3 has 15 residues. CDR1 and CDR2 from the germline V gene are LGHDT and YNNKEL (reference sequence). Deletions cut 2 bases from V and 0 bases from J, with 8 bases between. CDR3 coding DNA: TGTGCCAGCAGCCAACCGGGGACCTCTGGAAACACCATATATTTT. It is translated as CASSQPGTSGNTIYF.

As DNA, the CDR3 is TGTGCCAGCAGTTTTGGGACGGCGGACAGGGGGTGGTTCTACGAGCAGTACTTC. This gives the protein CASSFGTADRGWFYEQYF. The rearrangement links TRBV28 to TRBJ2-7; 10 nucleotides match TRBD1. The V segment lost 3 bases and the J segment 3 bases; nucleotides outside the gene matches: 14. Per the germline V gene, CDR1 is MDHEN and CDR2 is SYDVKM. This CDR3 has 18 residues.

A single count supports this clone. Other DNA sequences in the same sample also yield this CDR3. The V gene is TRBV2, the J gene TRBJ1-1; tentative D call: TRBD1 (5 bases). Germline V CDR1 and CDR2: SNHLY, FYNNEI. The CDR3 length is 12 residues. Trimming removed 8 bases from V and 1 base from J, with 8 bases in between. CDR3 amino acids: CASSTGNTEAFF. The CDR3 DNA follows: TGTGCCAGCTCAACAGGGAACACTGAAGCTTTCTTT.

V and J are TRBV19 and TRBJ1-1; TRBD1 is a possible D gene (5 bases). This CDR3 has 14 residues. V lost 2 bases and J lost 3, with 10 bases in between. Looked up from germline, CDR1 is LNHDA and CDR2 is SQIVND (reference sequence). CDR3 DNA: TGTGCCAGTAGTATAAGAGCAGGGCACACTGAAGCTTTCTTT. Translation: CASSIRAGHTEAFF.

The chain combines TRBV3-1 (or the pseudogene TRBV3-2) with TRBJ1-1; tentatively, D is TRBD1 (6 bases). Germline V gives CDR1 LGHDT, CDR2 YNNKEL (reference sequence). V was trimmed by 5 bases and J by 3 bases, leaving 16 bases between them. The CDR3 runs to 15 residues. The CDR3 DNA follows: TGTGCCAGCAGCGCCCCAGGGGCGGGGGACACTGAAGCTTTCTTT. Its translation is CASSAPGAGDTEAFF.

The chain combines TRBV4-1 with TRBJ2-5; 13 positions match TRBD2. Germline trimming cut 3 bases from V and 4 bases from J; bases unmatched to any gene: 2. From germline, CDR1 is MGHRA and CDR2 YSYEKL. The CDR3 runs to 15 residues. In DNA form, the CDR3 reads TGCGCCAGCAGCCAGGGGACTAGCGGGGTAGAGACCCAGTACTTC. Translation: CASSQGTSGVETQYF.

The chain carries TRBV5-4 and TRBJ2-3; D remains ambiguous. Per germline, CDR1 SGHNT and CDR2 YYREEE (reference sequence). Trimming removed 0 bases at V and 5 bases at J, with 13 bases between. The CDR3 length is 15 residues. CDR3 in DNA: TGTGCCAGCAGCTTGGCGCTACAGTTGGGAGATACGCAGTATTTT. Translating gives CASSLALQLGDTQYF.

The rearrangement links TRBV19 to TRBJ1-5; possibly TRBD1 for D (6 bases). From germline, CDR1 is LNHDA and CDR2 SQIVND (reference sequence). The CDR3 totals 16 residues. Deletions cut 6 bases from V and 1 base from J, with 16 bases between. Here the CDR3 reads CASRGGPGTSNQPQHF. DNA of the CDR3: TGTGCCAGTAGGGGGGGCCCGGGTACGAGCAATCAGCCCCAGCATTTT.

The chain has TRBV10-3 and TRBJ2-5; D possibly corresponds to TRBD2 (5 bases). CDR1 and CDR2 from the germline V gene are ENHRY and SYGVKD. Trimming stripped 2 bases from V and 5 bases from J, with 9 bases between. CDR3 length: 13 amino acids. CDR3 amino acids: CAISETSMETQYF. The CDR3 DNA is TGTGCCATCAGTGAGACTAGTATGGAGACCCAGTACTTC.

The genes are TRBV29-1 and TRBJ2-3, with D possibly TRBD1 on 7 matching bases. V was shortened by 7 bases and J by 5 bases, with 16 bases between the two germline ends. The CDR3 loop spans 13 amino acids. The V gene's germline CDR1 is SQVTM and CDR2 ANQGSEA. The CDR3 here is CSAPEGAKDTQYF. CDR3 coding DNA: TGCAGCGCCCCGGAGGGGGCGAAAGATACGCAGTATTTT.

The V gene is TRBV28, the J gene TRBJ2-5; no definite D call. Germline V gives CDR1 MDHEN, CDR2 SYDVKM. CDR3 length: 11 amino acids. V was trimmed by 7 bases and J by 4 bases, leaving 7 bases between them. DNA for the CDR3: TGTGCCAGCACACTCCGAGAGACCCAGTACTTC. It yields the protein CASTLRETQYF.

The chain is built from TRBV7-9 and TRBJ1-2; possibly TRBD1 for D (5 bases). The CDR3 contains 16 residues. V shed 5 bases and J shed 0 bases, with 16 bases lying between them. Germline values: CDR1 SEHNR, CDR2 FQNEAQ (reference sequence). The CDR3 region has the DNA TGTGCCAGCAGCCGGACGCGAATAGGGGCTAACTATGGCTACACCTTC. Residues: CASSRTRIGANYGYTF.

The chain couples TRBV7-9 to TRBJ1-1, with D maybe TRBD1 (5 bases). Germline CDR1 SEHNR, CDR2 FQNEAQ (reference sequence). Trimming shortened V by 4 bases and J by 2 bases, and 17 bases separated the two germline ends. The CDR3 totals 16 residues. CDR3 nucleotides: TGTGCCAGCAGCTATATGAACGTCGGGGGAAACACTGAAGCTTTCTTT. It yields the protein CASSYMNVGGNTEAFF.

The chain employs TRBV30 and TRBJ2-3; D unclear. Per germline, CDR1 GTSNPN and CDR2 SVGIG (reference sequence). Trimming removed 1 base from V and 5 bases from J, with 10 bases in between. The CDR3 is made up of 13 amino acids. The chain's CDR3 is CAWSGGTIDTQYF. The CDR3 coding sequence is TGTGCCTGGAGTGGGGGAACAATAGATACGCAGTATTTT.

This chain links TRBV4-1 with TRBJ1-6; perhaps TRBD1 as D (6 bases). V shed 4 bases and J shed 7 bases, with 20 bases lying between them. Germline V gene sequence: CDR1 MGHRA, CDR2 YSYEKL. CDR3 length: 17 amino acids. CDR3: CASSPGLGHFKNSPLHF. The DNA of the CDR3 is TGCGCCAGCAGCCCAGGGTTGGGACACTTCAAAAATTCACCCCTCCACTTT.

This chain joins TRBV25-1 and TRBJ2-1, with D maybe TRBD2 (5 bases). Germline V gives CDR1 MGHDK, CDR2 SYGVNS. V shed 5 bases and J shed 6 bases, with 14 bases lying between them. This CDR3 comprises 14 residues. The CDR3 region is CASSRDSSRNEQFF. The CDR3 nucleotides read TGTGCCAGCAGTCGGGATTCCTCCCGCAATGAGCAGTTCTTC.

This chain connects TRBV19 to TRBJ1-1; TRBD1 matches 11 bases. CDR3 length equals 14 residues. V lost 6 bases, J lost 5 bases, and 5 bases stayed unmatched. Germline V gene lookup returns CDR1 LNHDA and CDR2 SQIVND (reference sequence). The CDR3 protein is CASRGQGVFTEAFF. CDR3 in DNA: TGTGCCAGTAGGGGACAGGGGGTTTTTACTGAAGCTTTCTTT.

This chain connects TRBV12-3 or TRBV12-4 to TRBJ2-3; 9 bases fit TRBD2. The CDR3 runs 13 residues. Losses at the gene ends were 10 bases for V and 0 bases for J; bases not matched to a gene: 2. DNA of the CDR3: TGTGCCAACGCGGGGGGGAGCACAGATACGCAGTATTTT. This encodes CANAGGSTDTQYF.

This sequence joins TRBV6-5 and TRBJ1-6; no firm D call. The CDR3 runs to 12 residues. V lost 5 bases and J lost 15, with 14 bases in between. CDR1 and CDR2 from the germline V gene are MNHEY and SVGAGI. CDR3 sequence reads: CASSPNRLLLHF. The CDR3 coding sequence is TGTGCCAGCAGTCCGAACCGACTGCTCCTCCACTTT.

In this sample, this clone turned up a few times. The chain combines TRBV29-1 with TRBJ2-7; D ambiguous. V was shortened by 0 bases and J by 0 bases, with 3 bases between the two germline ends. Looked up from germline, CDR1 is SQVTM and CDR2 is ANQGSEA. The CDR3 consists of 12 residues. The CDR3 loop is CSVEEDSYEQYF. In nucleotides, the CDR3 is TGCAGCGTTGAAGAGGACTCCTACGAGCAGTACTTC.

V usage is TRBV2 and J usage is TRBJ1-5; 8 bases match TRBD1. V lost 3 bases, J lost 6 bases, and 4 bases stayed unmatched. Looked up from germline, CDR1 is SNHLY and CDR2 is FYNNEI. This CDR3 comprises 14 residues. DNA for the CDR3: TGTGCCAGCAGTGACACAGGGGGAGGTCAGCCCCAGCATTTT. This sequence encodes CASSDTGGGQPQHF.

The chain has TRBV6-5 and TRBJ1-5; 8 bases line up with TRBD1. Germline CDR1 and CDR2: MNHEY and SVGAGI. CDR3 length: 13 residues. The V gene end was trimmed by 6 bases and the J gene end by 6 bases; junction bases not matched to a gene: 4. DNA for the CDR3: TGTGCCAGCAGACAGGGGGAGGGTCAGCCCCAGCATTTT. Its translation is CASRQGEGQPQHF.